This T cell receptor (beta chain) is drawn from a study of blood T cell repertoires in COVID-19. Data came from immunoSEQ multiplex PCR; TCRdb stores just in-frame clones and leaves some out. The sample consists of roughly 30,000 clones, 81% of them appearing once. The germline V gene encodes CDR1 SGHRS and CDR2 YFSETQ. The CDR3 runs to 15 residues. V was shortened by 0 bases and J by 2 bases, with 9 bases between the two germline ends. The chain joins TRBV5-1 to TRBJ1-5; TRBD1 is a possible D gene (6 bases). This TCR derives from a woman aged 60 to 75 with acute or convalescent COVID-19. The sequenced sample was peripheral blood. This chain's CDR3 is CASSLAGAGNQPQHF. The CDR3, as DNA: TGCGCCAGCAGCTTGGCAGGGGCGGGCAATCAGCCCCAGCATTTT.